These 20 T cell receptor beta chains were all obtained from the same sample, sequenced in a study of blood T cell repertoires in COVID-19. Produced via immunoSEQ multiplex PCR; TCRdb's table is partial and in-frame only. The sample has about 240,000 clones, around 90% seen once; the top ten hold about 0.79%. Sequences were obtained from peripheral blood. The receptors were gathered from a man aged 25-40 years with COVID-19, enrolled during active disease.

The V call is TRBV7-6, the J call TRBJ1-2; 7 nucleotides agree with TRBD1. This CDR3 is 12 amino acids long. After removal of 5 bases from V and 8 bases from J, the junction contained 5 bases not matched to a gene. Per the germline V gene, CDR1 is SGHVS and CDR2 is FNYEAQ. The CDR3 protein is CASSDTGEGYTF. The DNA for the CDR3 is TGTGCCAGCAGCGATACAGGGGAAGGCTACACCTTC.

The rearrangement uses TRBV19 and TRBJ1-5; 9 positions match TRBD1. CDR3 length: 15 residues. Germline V CDR1 and CDR2: LNHDA, SQIVND (reference sequence). Germline trimming cut 5 bases from V and 6 bases from J; bases unmatched to any gene: 8. The chain's CDR3 is CASSAAQGAFQPQHF. The CDR3 coding sequence is TGTGCCAGTAGTGCCGCACAGGGGGCGTTTCAGCCCCAGCATTTT.

V and J are TRBV5-4 and TRBJ1-2; D may be TRBD1 (6 bases). The ends were cut back, 3 bases at V and 3 bases at J, with 6 bases in the middle. The CDR3 is 12 residues long. The germline gives CDR1 SGHNT, CDR2 YYREEE (reference sequence). This CDR3 reads CASSSGDYGYTF. For the CDR3, the DNA is TGTGCCAGCAGCTCAGGGGACTATGGCTACACCTTC.

The V gene is TRBV3-1 (or the pseudogene TRBV3-2), the J gene TRBJ1-1, with D possibly matching TRBD1 (5 bases). The V end lost 4 bases, the J end lost 5 bases, and 14 bases lay between the germline ends. Germline CDR1 LGHDT, CDR2 YNNKEL (reference sequence). CDR3 length: 14 amino acids. In nucleotides, the CDR3 is TGTGCCAGCAGCCCAGGGACGGGGGTAACTGAAGCTTTCTTT. Translation: CASSPGTGVTEAFF.

The V and J genes are TRBV28 and TRBJ2-5; TRBD1 matches 7 bases. The CDR3 consists of 16 residues. In germline, CDR1 is MDHEN, CDR2 SYDVKM. V shed 7 bases, J shed 2 bases, and the junction held 13 bases outside the gene matches. CDR3 DNA sequence: TGTGCCAGCAAACGAAGACAGGGAATTGGTCAAGAGACCCAGTACTTC. It yields the protein CASKRRQGIGQETQYF.

The chain employs TRBV5-4 and TRBJ2-3; 7 bases agree with TRBD2. Germline V gives CDR1 SGHNT, CDR2 YYREEE (reference sequence). The V gene end was trimmed by 0 bases and the J gene end by 0 bases; junction bases not matched to a gene: 7. This CDR3 comprises 17 residues. CDR3 loop: CASSLEGGIASTDTQYF. The CDR3 DNA follows: TGTGCCAGCAGCTTGGAGGGAGGGATTGCTAGCACAGATACGCAGTATTTT.

V and J are TRBV5-1 and TRBJ2-5, with D perhaps matching TRBD1 (5 bases). CDR3 length: 13 amino acids. Between the trimmed V and J ends, which lost 0 bases and 3 bases, there was a span of 6 bases. Per germline, CDR1 SGHRS and CDR2 YFSETQ. DNA of the CDR3: TGCGCCAGCAGCTTGGTAGGGGAAGAGACCCAGTACTTC. Protein: CASSLVGEETQYF.

The chain has TRBV10-3 and TRBJ2-1, with D maybe TRBD2 (5 bases). Germline V gene sequence: CDR1 ENHRY, CDR2 SYGVKD. V lost 7 bases to trimming and J lost 13 bases, with 23 bases between them. The CDR3 spans 14 residues. The CDR3: CAIKAGTTTSPQFF. For the CDR3, the DNA is TGTGCCATCAAGGCCGGAACGACTACTAGTCCCCAGTTCTTC.

CDR3 in DNA: TGCGCCAGCAGCTCCAGGGTTTCCGGGGAGCTGTTTTTT. It specifies CASSSRVSGELFF. V is TRBV5-1 and J is TRBJ2-2, with D perhaps TRBD1 (5 bases). Germline CDR1 reads SGHRS; CDR2 reads YFSETQ. CDR3 length equals 13 residues. V was trimmed by 3 bases and J by 6 bases, leaving 9 bases between them.

The chain uses TRBV5-6 and TRBJ1-5; D uncertain. V was trimmed by 2 bases and J by 5 bases, leaving 8 bases between them. CDR3 length: 13 amino acids. CDR1 is SGHDT and CDR2 is YYEEEE in the germline V gene. CDR3 region: CASSLAVHQPQHF. CDR3 nucleotides: TGTGCCAGCAGCTTAGCTGTCCATCAGCCCCAGCATTTT.

The rearrangement uses TRBV9 and TRBJ2-3, with 12 bases identical to TRBD2. Germline V gene lookup returns CDR1 SGDLS and CDR2 YYNGEE. The CDR3 length is 16 residues. The trim removed 4 bases at V and 0 bases at J, leaving 3 bases unmatched. The CDR3 reads CASSRTSGASTDTQYF. The CDR3 region has the DNA TGTGCCAGCAGCCGGACTAGCGGGGCTAGCACAGATACGCAGTATTTT.

This clone came up once. The rearrangement links TRBV5-4 to TRBJ2-2; tentative D call: TRBD1 (5 bases). The V and J ends lost 0 bases and 5 bases respectively, with 11 bases between them. The CDR3 length is 15 residues. CDR1 and CDR2 from the germline V gene are SGHNT and YYREEE (reference sequence). For the CDR3, the DNA is TGTGCCAGCAGCTTGGAGGGCAGGGAAACCGGGGAGCTGTTTTTT. This translates into CASSLEGRETGELFF.

The chain employs TRBV5-1 and TRBJ2-7; tentative D call: TRBD2 (6 bases). The germline gives CDR1 SGHRS, CDR2 YFSETQ. Trimming shortened V by 0 bases and J by 1 base, and 8 bases separated the two germline ends. The CDR3 is made up of 14 amino acids. The CDR3 loop reads CASSLAGGSYEQYF. DNA of the CDR3: TGCGCCAGCAGCTTGGCCGGAGGGTCCTACGAGCAGTACTTC.

This chain links TRBV10-3 with TRBJ1-2, with 12 bases fitting TRBD1. Germline V gives CDR1 ENHRY, CDR2 SYGVKD. The J segment lost 7 bases and the V segment lost 5 bases, leaving 14 bases of the junction unmatched. The CDR3 is 17 residues long. The CDR3 DNA is TGTGCCATCAGTATGCCGGGACAGGGGGCGGATATTTCTGGCTACACCTTC. The encoded protein is CAISMPGQGADISGYTF.

The chain couples TRBV29-1 to TRBJ1-1, with TRBD1 identical over 8 bases. The ends lost 6 bases at V and 4 bases at J; junction bases unmatched: 16. Per the germline V gene, CDR1 is SQVTM and CDR2 is ANQGSEA. This CDR3 is built from 16 residues. In DNA form, the CDR3 reads TGCAGCGTAGTTACAGGGGGAGGGGATATTGGCACTGAAGCTTTCTTT. Translating it yields CSVVTGGGDIGTEAFF.

This rearrangement joins TRBV19 to TRBJ2-3; D perhaps matches TRBD2 (5 bases). Per germline, CDR1 LNHDA and CDR2 SQIVND (reference sequence). The CDR3 covers 15 residues. Trimming took off 5 bases at V and 0 bases at J, with 12 bases between the two ends. CDR3 nucleotides: TGTGCCAGTAGTTTTCGACGGACTAGCACAGATACGCAGTATTTT. Translating gives CASSFRRTSTDTQYF. The variable domain in full, with the rest retrieved from reference TRBV19 and TRBJ2-3, is DGGITQSPKYLFRKEGQNVTLSCEQNLNHDAMYWYRQDPGQGLRLIYYSQIVNDFQKGDIAEGYSVSREKKESFPLTVTSAQKNPTAFYLCASSFRRTSTDTQYFGPGTRLTVL.

The J gene is TRBJ1-4, the V gene TRBV3-1 (or the pseudogene TRBV3-2); D perhaps matches TRBD1 (5 bases). The CDR3 is 15 residues long. CDR1 is LGHDT and CDR2 is YNNKEL in the germline V gene (reference sequence). Trimming took off 0 bases at V and 8 bases at J, with 13 bases between the two ends. The CDR3 protein is CASSQDRVLGEKLFF. The CDR3 DNA reads TGTGCCAGCAGCCAAGACAGGGTGTTAGGCGAAAAACTGTTTTTT.

This clone was found a few times. The sample holds other DNA sequences that translate to the same CDR3. The rearrangement uses TRBV30 and TRBJ1-6; 9 positions match TRBD1. V lost 0 bases to trimming and J lost 6 bases; unmatched junction nucleotides: 0. This CDR3 is 14 amino acids long. Germline values: CDR1 GTSNPN, CDR2 SVGIG (reference sequence). Written as DNA, the CDR3 is TGTGCCTGGAGTGTGGGACAGGGTAATTCACCCCTCCACTTT. Its protein product is CAWSVGQGNSPLHF.

The CDR3 loop is CASSPGLAGGPGTGELFF. CDR3 nucleotide sequence: TGCGCCAGCAGCCCGGGACTAGCGGGGGGGCCAGGCACCGGGGAGCTGTTTTTT. The genes are TRBV5-1 and TRBJ2-2, with 16 positions matching TRBD2. The trim removed 4 bases at V and 4 bases at J, leaving 7 bases unmatched. The CDR3 extends over 18 amino acids. Per the germline V gene, CDR1 is SGHRS and CDR2 is YFSETQ.

The rearrangement links TRBV5-4 to TRBJ1-2; 9 nucleotides agree with TRBD1. This CDR3 comprises 14 residues. The germline V gene encodes CDR1 SGHNT and CDR2 YYREEE (reference sequence). With 3 bases clipped from V and 4 bases from J, the junction kept 4 bases outside the gene matches. CDR3 bases: TGTGCCAGCAGCTCACAGGGGGCCGGCTATGGCTACACCTTC. This sequence encodes CASSSQGAGYGYTF.